This T cell receptor (beta chain) was sequenced for a study of tumor-infiltrating lymphocytes in primary liver carcinoma. The V segment lost 9 bases and the J segment 3 bases; nucleotides outside the gene matches: 14. The CDR3 is 16 amino acids. Germline V CDR1 and CDR2: KGHDR, SFDVKD. Total RNA and DNA came together from approximately 20-30 mg of bulk tissue without cell sorting. TCR beta cDNA was prepared out of around 460 ng total RNA by means of a constant-region primer. Modified slightly, ARM-PCR produced TCR beta libraries over three nested multiplex PCR rounds. Amplification in the first two PCR rounds was performed using TRBV1-TRBV30 forward primers and a C-beta reverse primer for around 9 cycles each. TCRdb processed the multiplex PCR reads anew with MiXCR; each CDR3 protein has one entry. The data show 65,000 to 90,000 distinct CDR3 sequences, around 70% seen once. This clonotype was seen repeatedly, ten times or more.

Specimen: liver tumor tissue from sampling region 1. The subset was: tumor region T1, superior pole. The sequence was collected from a man in his forties with primary liver carcinoma and hepatitis B virus infection. The rearrangement links TRBV24-1 to TRBJ2-5; 8 nucleotides line up with TRBD1. CDR3 in DNA: TGTGCCACCCAACTATCGGGGACAGGCCTCGAAGAGACCCAGTACTTC. Translating gives CATQLSGTGLEETQYF.